This T cell receptor (beta chain) was profiled in a study of T cell responses to AZD1222 COVID-19 vaccine. This clone appeared once. Its antigen is unidentified. Study-wide findings and caveats: White British ancestry dominated among donors, who included more females, and clonal diversity was possibly underestimated.

The ends were cut back, 6 bases at V and 6 bases at J, with 11 bases in the middle. CDR1 and CDR2 from the germline V gene are MDHEN and SYDVKM. The CDR3 length is 13 residues. Method: immunoSEQ multiplex PCR; TCRdb's copy keeps in-frame clones and lacks some. The sample consists of 160,000 or so clones, 88% of them appearing once. Pooled in the analysis were second doses at about 4 or about 12 weeks. The clonotype comes from an adult who received the AZD1222 COVID-19 vaccine. The J gene is TRBJ2-2, the V gene TRBV28; D may be TRBD1 (5 bases). The specimen comprised peripheral blood, sampled 28 days after the second AZD1222 dose. CDR3 DNA: TGTGCCAGCAGGTTCAGGGATGCCGGGGAGCTGTTTTTT. Its protein product is CASRFRDAGELFF.